The rows below give T cell receptor beta chains drawn from one sample of a study of breast tumors, draining lymph nodes, adjacent tissues. TCRdb re-called the multiplex PCR reads with MiXCR, one entry per CDR3 protein. The data contain under 25,000 distinct CDR3 sequences, roughly 55% of them singletons. The specimen was breast tumor tissue. The source of these receptors is a female donor with breast cancer. Some clones in this sample may be carry-over from other donors' samples. CDR3s include the opening cysteine and the closing phenylalanine or tryptophan. D genes are given only for firm matches. Only part of the rows carry a size: once, few, many, or a class if the clone is expanded.

J gene,D gene,V gene,clone size,CDR3 protein,CDR3 DNA
TRBJ2-7,NA,TRBV11-3,many,CASSLQGRYEQYF,TGTGCCAGCAGCTTGCAGGGGAGGTACGAGCAGTACTTC
TRBJ2-1,TRBD2,TRBV24-1,NA,CATSDPGLAVNNEQFF,TGTGCCACCAGTGACCCGGGACTAGCGGTTAACAATGAGCAGTTCTTC
TRBJ1-4,NA,TRBV2,NA,CASSVQWQDEKLFF,TGTGCCAGCAGTGTACAGTGGCAAGATGAAAAACTGTTTTTT
TRBJ1-5,NA,TRBV6-1,NA,CASRAANQPQHF,TGTGCCAGCAGAGCTGCAAACCAGCCCCAGCATTTT
TRBJ1-2,NA,TRBV20-1,once,CSATRAGSSYGYTF,TGCAGTGCTACTCGAGCGGGGTCCAGCTATGGCTACACCTTC
TRBJ1-2,NA,TRBV19,NA,CGKGSNGYTF,TGCGGGAAAGGGAGTAATGGCTACACCTTC
TRBJ2-3,NA,TRBV7-7,medium-sized,CASSLKGALTDTQYF,TGTGCTAGCAGCTTAAAAGGGGCTCTCACAGATACGCAGTATTTT
TRBJ2-5,NA,TRBV20-1,NA,CSASGGGGVETQYF,TGCAGTGCTAGTGGTGGGGGTGGGGTAGAGACCCAGTACTTC
TRBJ2-1,NA,TRBV7-9,NA,CASSSSYEQFF,TGTGCCAGCAGCTCGTCCTATGAGCAGTTCTTC
TRBJ2-1,TRBD2,TRBV11-2,NA,CASSPRTSGRNEQFF,TGTGCCAGCAGCCCGAGGACTAGCGGGAGAAATGAGCAGTTCTTC
TRBJ1-3,NA,TRBV20-1,once,CSARGTDGKTIYF,TGCAGTGCTAGAGGGACAGATGGAAAGACCATATATTTT
TRBJ2-7,NA,TRBV7-2,NA,CASSPPAGRSYEQYF,TGTGCCAGCAGCCCCCCTGCAGGACGATCCTACGAGCAGTACTTC
TRBJ2-3,NA,TRBV9,NA,CASNYNGRDTDTPYF,TGTGCCAGCAACTACAATGGTAGGGACACAGATACGCCGTATTTT
TRBJ2-7,NA,TRBV24-1,NA,CATSGQPSNYEQYF,TGTGCCACCAGTGGTCAACCCTCGAACTACGAGCAGTACTTC
TRBJ2-7,NA,TRBV27,many,CASRPTRGSTYEQYF,TGTGCCAGCAGGCCGACCCGGGGAAGCACCTACGAGCAGTACTTC
TRBJ2-1,TRBD2,TRBV3-1,many,CASSPTSGNEQFF,TGTGCCAGCAGCCCCACTAGCGGGAATGAGCAGTTCTTC
TRBJ2-2,NA,TRBV2,NA,CASSARGYGELFF,TGTGCCAGCAGTGCGCGGGGTTACGGGGAGCTGTTTTTT
TRBJ1-3,NA,TRBV7-8,NA,CASSLVGGGNTIYF,TGTGCCAGCAGCTTAGTGGGGGGTGGAAACACCATATATTTT
TRBJ1-2,TRBD1,TRBV6-1,NA,CASSQGTERYTF,TGTGCCAGCAGTCAAGGGACAGAGCGCTACACCTTC
TRBJ2-1,TRBD1,TRBV6-5,large,CASSPWTGEYREQFF,TGTGCCAGCAGCCCCTGGACAGGGGAGTATAGGGAGCAGTTCTTC
TRBJ2-1,TRBD2,TRBV15,many,CATSRMGTSGSGTSREQFF,TGTGCCACCAGCAGAATGGGGACTAGCGGGAGTGGAACGTCACGTGAGCAGTTCTTC
TRBJ2-3,TRBD2,TRBV20-1,NA,CSASMSSGRARGATDTQYF,TGCAGTGCTAGTATGTCTAGCGGGAGGGCGCGAGGGGCCACAGATACGCAGTATTTT
TRBJ2-3,TRBD1,TRBV7-3,medium-sized,CASSARQGGDTDTQYF,TGTGCCAGCAGCGCCCGACAGGGTGGGGACACAGATACGCAGTATTTT
TRBJ2-6,NA,TRBV5-1,many,CASSSFGWGGGGSGANVLTF,TGCGCCAGCAGCTCCTTCGGGTGGGGAGGGGGCGGATCAGGGGCCAACGTCCTGACTTTC
TRBJ2-1,NA,TRBV6-9,few,CATLTGANLSPYNEQFF,TGTGCCACGCTCACGGGTGCAAATTTGAGCCCCTACAATGAGCAGTTCTTC